The 26 T cell receptor beta chains below come from one sample, sequenced in a study of T cell repertoires in cytomegalovirus infection. TCRdb reprocessed the reads via MiXCR and lists one record per CDR3 protein. In the table there are approximately 190,000 distinct CDR3 sequences, 9.5% of which are singletons. The sequencing sample was made of PBMCs. The origin of the receptors is a human donor in good health (CMV status not recorded). Some clones in this sample may be carry-over from other donors' samples.

V gene TRBV7-8 combines with J gene TRBJ2-7, with D possibly TRBD1 on 5 matching bases. Germline V gene sequence: CDR1 SGHVS, CDR2 FQNEAQ. Trimming took off 1 base at V and 6 bases at J, with 10 bases between the two ends. The CDR3 spans 13 residues. The CDR3 DNA reads TGTGCCAGCAGCTTAGGCAAAGGGGTCGAGCAGTACTTC. The encoded protein is CASSLGKGVEQYF.

In its sample, this clonotype was seen many times. This chain connects TRBV20-1 to TRBJ1-4; 9 positions match TRBD1. V lost 5 bases, J lost 8 bases, and 12 bases stayed unmatched. This CDR3 contains 15 residues. Per germline, CDR1 DFQATT and CDR2 SNEGSKA (reference sequence). CDR3 coding DNA: TGCAGTGCTGGGCCACAGGGGGCGCAGGAAGAAAAACTGTTTTTT. It codes for CSAGPQGAQEEKLFF.

The chain employs TRBV10-3 and TRBJ2-5; TRBD1 matches at 8 bases. With 4 bases clipped from V and 5 bases from J, the junction kept 3 bases outside the gene matches. Germline V CDR1 and CDR2: ENHRY, SYGVKD. CDR3 length equals 13 residues. CDR3 DNA: TGTGCCATCAGTGGACAGGGGTGGGAGACCCAGTACTTC. The encoded protein is CAISGQGWETQYF.

This clonotype was counted only a few times. The chain employs TRBV19 and TRBJ2-7; tentatively, D is TRBD1 (6 bases). The V and J ends lost 4 bases and 0 bases respectively, with 10 bases between them. The germline V gene has CDR1 LNHDA and CDR2 SQIVND (reference sequence). The CDR3 contains 14 residues. DNA for the CDR3: TGTGCCAGTAGTACGGACAGTCTCTCCTACGAGCAGTACTTC. Translated, it gives CASSTDSLSYEQYF.

This clonotype was recorded at least ten times. The V and J genes are TRBV11-2 and TRBJ1-1; D may be TRBD1 (6 bases). Per germline, CDR1 SGHAT and CDR2 FQNNGV. This CDR3 has 15 amino acids. Between the trimmed V and J ends, which lost 5 bases and 1 base, there was a span of 14 bases. For the CDR3, the DNA is TGTGCCAGCAGCCCGGACACAGGGAAGAACACTGAAGCTTTCTTT. The encoded protein is CASSPDTGKNTEAFF.

This chain links TRBV4-1 with TRBJ1-1; D remains unclear. Trimming took off 0 bases at V and 11 bases at J, with 13 bases between the two ends. Germline V gene data show CDR1 as MGHRA and CDR2 as YSYEKL. The CDR3 has 13 residues. The CDR3 DNA reads as TGCGCCAGCAGCCAAGAAGGAGCCGTGAGGGCTTTCTTT. Translating gives CASSQEGAVRAFF.

The chain combines TRBV3-1 with TRBJ2-5, with D perhaps TRBD1 (7 bases). There are 15 residues in the CDR3. Germline V gene data show CDR1 as LGHDT and CDR2 as YNNKEL (reference sequence). Trimming took 1 base from V and 2 from J, leaving 11 bases between them. CDR3 region: CASSQVPGGQETQYF. The DNA of the CDR3 is TGTGCCAGCAGCCAAGTTCCAGGGGGGCAAGAGACCCAGTACTTC.

This clonotype was seen many times. The chain employs TRBV4-3 and TRBJ2-3; a possible D gene is TRBD1 (7 bases). Trimming removed 6 bases at V and 6 bases at J, with 19 bases between. There are 15 residues in the CDR3. Looked up from germline, CDR1 is LGHNA and CDR2 is YSLEER. The CDR3 protein is CASREGRGAGDTQYF. In nucleotides, the CDR3 is TGCGCCAGCAGGGAAGGCAGGGGGGCTGGGGATACGCAGTATTTT.

This clonotype was observed many times. The chain has TRBV6-6 and TRBJ2-3; D call uncertain. V was cut by 1 base and J by 5 bases, with 4 bases left in between. Germline loops: CDR1 MNHNY, CDR2 SVGAGI (reference sequence). There are 12 residues in the CDR3. The CDR3 region is CASSYFGDTQYF. The CDR3 nucleotides are TGTGCCAGCAGTTACTTCGGAGATACGCAGTATTTT.

This clonotype has at least ten counts. V gene TRBV7-2 combines with J gene TRBJ1-1, with 11 positions matching TRBD1. CDR3 length: 16 residues. V shed 2 bases and J 8 bases; nucleotides not matched to a gene: 10. Germline lookup yields CDR1 SGHTA and CDR2 FQGNSA. CDR3 DNA sequence: TGTGCCAGCAGCTTAAATGGGGACAGGGGGTCTTCCGAAGCTTTCTTT. This codes for CASSLNGDRGSSEAFF. Together with reference TRBV7-2 and TRBJ1-1, the CDR3 gives the full variable domain: GAGVSQSPSNKVTEKGKDVELRCDPISGHTALYWYRQSLGQGLEFLIYFQGNSAPDKSGLPSDRFSAERTGGSVSTLTIQRTQQEDSAVYLCASSLNGDRGSSEAFFGQGTRLTVV.

This chain links TRBV20-1 with TRBJ2-1; TRBD2 agrees at 11 bases. The J segment lost 4 bases and the V segment lost 6 bases, leaving 8 bases of the junction unmatched. The CDR3 runs to 15 residues. Germline V gene sequence: CDR1 DFQATT, CDR2 SNEGSKA (reference sequence). The CDR3 nucleotides read TGCAGTGCAGAAAATAGCGGGAGGGCGTACAATGAGCAGTTCTTC. Translated: CSAENSGRAYNEQFF.

The CDR3 sequence is CASSAIYPVRGNQPQHF. In nucleotides, the CDR3 is TGTGCCAGCAGCGCGATCTATCCCGTCCGCGGCAATCAGCCCCAGCATTTT. The chain employs TRBV2 and TRBJ1-5; D ambiguous. CDR1 and CDR2 from the germline V gene are SNHLY and FYNNEI. The CDR3 has 17 residues. V lost 6 bases and J lost 2, with 20 bases in between.

DNA for the CDR3: TGTGCCAGTAAACCGGGACACAGAACGTACAACACTGAAGCTTTCTTT. This codes for CASKPGHRTYNTEAFF. This chain uses TRBV19 with TRBJ1-1; possible D gene TRBD1, 6 bases. The V end was cut by 7 bases, the J end by 2 bases, with 20 bases between. Germline V lookup: CDR1 LNHDA, CDR2 SQIVND (reference sequence). The CDR3 consists of 16 residues.

There are a few counts of this clonotype. The chain joins TRBV6-2 or TRBV6-3 to TRBJ2-2; the D gene could be TRBD1 or TRBD2 (6 bases each). The CDR3 spans 15 residues. The germline CDR1 and CDR2 sequences are MNHEY and SVGEGT. V shed 8 bases and J shed 0 bases, with 13 bases lying between them. CDR3 protein: CASRLGGPNTGELFF. The CDR3 bases are TGTGCCAGCCGTTTAGGGGGGCCGAACACCGGGGAGCTGTTTTTT.

This clonotype was seen many times. The chain links TRBV7-2 to TRBJ2-3; the D gene is possibly TRBD2 (6 bases). Trimming pared 4 bases from V and 6 bases from J, leaving 14 bases between. The germline V gene has CDR1 SGHTA and CDR2 FQGNSA. The CDR3 length is 14 residues. The CDR3 loop reads CASSSGLVLDTQYF. The CDR3 nucleotides read TGTGCCAGCAGCTCGGGACTGGTCTTGGATACGCAGTATTTT.

The table lists this clonotype with many counts. V usage is TRBV30 and J usage is TRBJ2-1, with D unclear. V was trimmed by 0 bases and J by 14 bases, leaving 11 bases between them. CDR3 length: 11 amino acids. Germline loops: CDR1 GTSNPN, CDR2 SVGIG (reference sequence). This CDR3 reads CAWSVLDAKFF. In DNA form, the CDR3 reads TGTGCCTGGAGTGTACTCGACGCGAAGTTCTTC.

In its sample, this clonotype was seen many times. The rearrangement links TRBV19 to TRBJ2-4, with 7 bases fitting TRBD2. CDR3 size: 20 residues. The V segment lost 5 bases and the J segment 1 base; nucleotides outside the gene matches: 20. Germline lookup yields CDR1 LNHDA and CDR2 SQIVND (reference sequence). The CDR3 DNA is TGTGCCAGTAGTGCCGGAACTAGCGTAATCAGCAGGGCGGCCAAAAACATTCAGTACTTC. Protein: CASSAGTSVISRAAKNIQYF.

V and J are TRBV10-3 and TRBJ1-6; D is unresolved. Germline V gene data show CDR1 as ENHRY and CDR2 as SYGVKD. Trimming took off 3 bases at V and 7 bases at J, with 10 bases between the two ends. This CDR3 contains 14 residues. For the CDR3, the DNA is TGTGCCATCAGTGAAGGGCTCATCAATTCACCCCTCCACTTT. Protein sequence: CAISEGLINSPLHF.

This chain links TRBV19 with TRBJ2-5, with 9 nucleotides matching TRBD2. V lost 4 bases, J lost 2 bases, and 5 bases stayed unmatched. The CDR3 extends over 15 amino acids. Germline CDR1 and CDR2: LNHDA and SQIVND (reference sequence). The CDR3 sequence is CASSTGLATQETQYF. In DNA, the CDR3 is TGTGCCAGTAGTACCGGACTAGCGACTCAAGAGACCCAGTACTTC.

The chain couples TRBV7-6 to TRBJ2-1, with no clear D. The germline CDR1 and CDR2 sequences are SGHVS and FNYEAQ. Trimming cost V 9 bases and J 4 bases, with 16 bases left between them. There are 14 residues in the CDR3. The CDR3 nucleotides read TGTGCCAGTCGCGAGGATCGGGCTTACAATGAGCAGTTCTTC. Protein sequence: CASREDRAYNEQFF.

The V and J genes are TRBV15 and TRBJ2-4; maybe TRBD1 (5 bases). The germline V gene encodes CDR1 LNHNV and CDR2 YYDKDF (reference sequence). The CDR3 is 11 residues long. Trimming pared 5 bases from V and 8 bases from J, leaving 7 bases between. CDR3 loop: CATSGADIQYF. CDR3 DNA: TGTGCCACCAGCGGGGCGGACATTCAGTACTTC.

This clonotype has at least ten counts. The chain carries TRBV18 and TRBJ1-5; D not resolved. Trimming took off 1 base at V and 5 bases at J, with 12 bases between the two ends. Germline V CDR1 and CDR2: KGHSH, LQKENI. The CDR3 consists of 15 residues. Written as DNA, the CDR3 is TGTGCCAGCTCACCACAGAGGGTTAGGGATCAGCCCCAGCATTTT. Translation: CASSPQRVRDQPQHF.

This clonotype has a count of ten or more. V is TRBV7-2 and J is TRBJ2-3; 10 positions match TRBD2. The CDR3 extends over 15 amino acids. Per the germline V gene, CDR1 is SGHTA and CDR2 is FQGNSA. The ends lost 5 bases at V and 0 bases at J; junction bases unmatched: 2. DNA of the CDR3: TGTGCCAGCAGCCAAGCGGGGGGGAGCACAGATACGCAGTATTTT. Amino acids: CASSQAGGSTDTQYF.

This clonotype was seen repeatedly, ten times or more. This chain uses TRBV12-3 or TRBV12-4 with TRBJ1-3; unclear D gene. Deletions cut 1 base from V and 0 bases from J, with 7 bases between. The CDR3 covers 15 residues. The CDR3 is CASSLGTVSGNTIYF. The CDR3 DNA is TGTGCCAGCAGTTTAGGGACGGTCTCTGGAAACACCATATATTTT.

This clonotype was recorded a few times. The chain has TRBV18 and TRBJ1-3; no reliable D call. The CDR3 sequence is 15 residues long. Trimming took off 2 bases at V and 0 bases at J, with 8 bases between the two ends. Per the germline V gene, CDR1 is KGHSH and CDR2 is LQKENI. CDR3: CASSPTTSSGNTIYF. The CDR3 nucleotides read TGTGCCAGCTCACCAACCACGAGCTCTGGAAACACCATATATTTT.

This clonotype appeared a few times. The chain recombines TRBV19 with TRBJ2-7; D possibly uses TRBD1 or TRBD2 (5 bases each). Trimming removed 4 bases from V and 3 bases from J, with 10 bases in between. Germline V CDR1 and CDR2: LNHDA, SQIVND (reference sequence). This CDR3 has 13 amino acids. CDR3 DNA: TGTGCCAGTAGTACCGACAGCGGCTACGAGCAGTACTTC. Protein: CASSTDSGYEQYF.